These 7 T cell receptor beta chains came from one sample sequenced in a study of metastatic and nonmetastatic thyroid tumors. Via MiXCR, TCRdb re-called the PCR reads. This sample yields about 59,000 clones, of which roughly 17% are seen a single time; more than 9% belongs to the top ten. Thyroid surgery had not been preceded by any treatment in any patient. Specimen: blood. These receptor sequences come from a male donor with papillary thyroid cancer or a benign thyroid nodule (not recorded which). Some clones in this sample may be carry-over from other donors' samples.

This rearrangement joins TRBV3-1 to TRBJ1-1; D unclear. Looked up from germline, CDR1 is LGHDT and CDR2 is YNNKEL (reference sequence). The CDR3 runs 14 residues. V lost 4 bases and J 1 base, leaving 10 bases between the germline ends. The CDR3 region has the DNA TGTGCCAGCAGCCGCTCGGATAAGAACACTGAAGCTTTCTTT. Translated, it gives CASSRSDKNTEAFF. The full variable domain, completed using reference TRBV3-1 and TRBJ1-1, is DTAVSQTPKYLVTQMGNDKSIKCEQNLGHDTMYWYKQDSKKFLKIMFSYNNKELIINETVPNRFSPKSPDKAHLNLHINSLELGDSAVYFCASSRSDKNTEAFFGQGTRLTVV.

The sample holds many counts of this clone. The CDR3 spells CASSLGADSKDTIYF. For the CDR3, the DNA is TGTGCCAGCAGCCTTGGGGCAGACTCTAAAGACACCATATATTTT. The chain is built from TRBV9 and TRBJ1-3; tentative D call: TRBD1 (5 bases). The CDR3 loop spans 15 amino acids. The germline V gene encodes CDR1 SGDLS and CDR2 YYNGEE. V was clipped by 4 bases and J by 8 bases, with 19 bases between them.

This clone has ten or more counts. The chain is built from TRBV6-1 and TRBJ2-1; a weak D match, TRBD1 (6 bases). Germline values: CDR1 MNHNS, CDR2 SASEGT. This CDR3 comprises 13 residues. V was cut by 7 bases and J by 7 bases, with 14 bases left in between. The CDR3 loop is CASTQSRGNEQFF. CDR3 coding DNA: TGTGCCAGCACCCAATCGAGGGGGAATGAGCAGTTCTTC.

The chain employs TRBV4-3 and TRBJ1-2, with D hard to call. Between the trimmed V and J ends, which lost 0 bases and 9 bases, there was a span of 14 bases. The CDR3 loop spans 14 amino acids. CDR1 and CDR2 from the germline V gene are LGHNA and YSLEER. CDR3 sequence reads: CASSQDDATARYTF. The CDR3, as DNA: TGCGCCAGCAGCCAAGATGACGCGACCGCTCGCTACACCTTC.

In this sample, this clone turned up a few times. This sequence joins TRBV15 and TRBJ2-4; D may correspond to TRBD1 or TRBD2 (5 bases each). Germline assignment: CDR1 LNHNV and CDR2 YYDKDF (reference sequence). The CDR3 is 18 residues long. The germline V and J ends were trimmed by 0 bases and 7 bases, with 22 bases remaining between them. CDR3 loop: CATSRESAEGVRENIQYF. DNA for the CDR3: TGTGCCACCAGCAGAGAATCGGCCGAAGGCGTCAGGGAGAACATTCAGTACTTC.

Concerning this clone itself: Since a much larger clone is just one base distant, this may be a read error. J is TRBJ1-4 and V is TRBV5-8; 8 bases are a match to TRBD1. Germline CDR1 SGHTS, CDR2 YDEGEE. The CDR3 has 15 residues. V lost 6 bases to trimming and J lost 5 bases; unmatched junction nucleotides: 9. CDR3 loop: CASTGGDGQNEKLFF. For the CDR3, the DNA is TGTGCCAGCACAGGGGGCGACGGTCAGAATGAAAAACTGTTTTTT.

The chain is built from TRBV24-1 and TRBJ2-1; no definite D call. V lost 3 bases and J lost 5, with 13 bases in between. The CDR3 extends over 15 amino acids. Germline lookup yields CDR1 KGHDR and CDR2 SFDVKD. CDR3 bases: TGTGCCACCAGTGATCCGCCGCGAGTGAACAATGAGCAGTTCTTC. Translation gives CATSDPPRVNNEQFF.